The 10 T cell receptor beta chains below were found in one sample sequenced in a study of siplizumab effects on memory and regulatory T cells. Clones were sequenced by immunoSEQ multiplex PCR, and TCRdb holds only the in-frame ones, with some missing. The sample yields 90,000 to 150,000 clones, about 93% seen once. Sequencing was performed on non-Treg CD4+ T cells sorted from blood. The receptors were sampled from a human donor in good health.

The chain has TRBV10-2 and TRBJ2-7; 8 bases map to TRBD2. Germline trimming cut 7 bases from V and 1 base from J; bases unmatched to any gene: 3. The CDR3 covers 13 residues. Germline V gives CDR1 WSHSY, CDR2 SAAADI. Here the CDR3 DNA reads TGCGCCAGCATAGGCGGGGGGTCCTACGAGCAGTACTTC. This translates into CASIGGGSYEQYF.

The chain combines TRBV5-5 with TRBJ1-6; tentatively, D is TRBD1 (6 bases). V lost 2 bases to trimming and J lost 8 bases, with 11 bases between them. Germline V CDR1 and CDR2: SGHKS, YYEKEE (reference sequence). This CDR3 is built from 14 residues. The CDR3 sequence: CASSLGGIDSPLHF. CDR3 in DNA: TGTGCCAGCAGCTTAGGGGGGATTGATTCACCCCTCCACTTT.

The chain is built from TRBV29-1 and TRBJ2-7; 8 bases match TRBD1. The CDR3 runs to 13 residues. V trimming: 3 bases; J trimming: 7 bases; junction bases outside the gene matches: 8. In germline, CDR1 is SQVTM, CDR2 ANQGSEA. The CDR3 here is CSVETTGGREQYF. The CDR3 DNA follows: TGCAGCGTTGAGACTACAGGGGGGAGGGAGCAGTACTTC.

The chain has TRBV23-1 and TRBJ2-2; D might be TRBD1 (6 bases). TRBV23-1 is designated an ORF whose function remains uncertain. V dropped 6 bases and J dropped 5 bases, with 16 bases sitting between them. CDR3 length: 15 amino acids. CDR3 DNA: TGCGCCAGCAGAGGGGGACGTGAAAAAACCGGGGAGCTGTTTTTT. Protein: CASRGGREKTGELFF.

The chain couples TRBV2 to TRBJ1-2; no firm D call. This CDR3 has 13 residues. Germline CDR1 SNHLY, CDR2 FYNNEI. V was trimmed by 7 bases and J by 7 bases, leaving 16 bases between them. This CDR3 reads CASTKEYAGGYTF. The CDR3 nucleotides are TGTGCCAGCACGAAGGAATATGCGGGTGGCTACACCTTC.

The gene calls are TRBV6-5 and TRBJ2-1; tentatively, D is TRBD1 (6 bases). Germline CDR1 is MNHEY and CDR2 is SVGAGI. V lost 0 bases and J 0 bases, leaving 9 bases between the germline ends. The CDR3 has 16 residues. The CDR3 sequence is CASSYSSGASYNEQFF. As DNA, the CDR3 is TGTGCCAGCAGTTACTCGTCAGGGGCCTCCTACAATGAGCAGTTCTTC.

The chain links TRBV19 to TRBJ1-4, with a possible D match to TRBD1 (5 bases). Trimming removed 1 base from V and 3 bases from J, with 9 bases in between. This CDR3 spans 15 amino acids. Germline CDR1 is LNHDA and CDR2 is SQIVND (reference sequence). The chain's CDR3 is CASSIGQGANEKLFF. The CDR3 DNA follows: TGTGCCAGTAGTATAGGTCAGGGAGCTAATGAAAAACTGTTTTTT.

The CDR3 DNA reads as TGTGCCAGCTCACCACCGTCAGGGACCCAGTACTTC. It yields the protein CASSPPSGTQYF. V gene TRBV18 combines with J gene TRBJ2-5; D unresolved. Germline lookup yields CDR1 KGHSH and CDR2 LQKENI. Deletions cut 0 bases from V and 7 bases from J, with 6 bases between. This CDR3 is built from 12 residues.

V usage is TRBV27 and J usage is TRBJ1-2; D might be TRBD1 (6 bases). The CDR3 spans 14 residues. Germline CDR1 is MNHEY and CDR2 is SMNVEV (reference sequence). Trimming shortened V by 3 bases and J by 5 bases, and 13 bases separated the two germline ends. The CDR3 here is CASSFRTDSYGYTF. As DNA, the CDR3 is TGTGCCAGCAGTTTCCGGACAGACTCATATGGCTACACCTTC.

The rearrangement links TRBV28 to TRBJ2-5; D uncertain. The V end lost 6 bases, the J end lost 6 bases, and 17 bases lay between the germline ends. This CDR3 has 14 amino acids. The V gene's germline CDR1 is MDHEN and CDR2 SYDVKM. The CDR3 DNA sequence: TGTGCCAGCAGCTATAACGCCGTGGGCCAGACCCAGTACTTC. It yields the protein CASSYNAVGQTQYF. Full variable domain (missing parts from reference TRBV28 and TRBJ2-5): DVKVTQSSRYLVKRTGEKVFLECVQDMDHENMFWYRQDPGLGLRLIYFSYDVKMKEKGDIPEGYSVSREKKERFSLILESASTNQTSMYLCASSYNAVGQTQYFGPGTRLLVL.